A selection of T cell receptor beta chains follows, all from one sample in a study of cytomegalovirus exposure and HLA in healthy donors. Produced via immunoSEQ multiplex PCR; TCRdb's table is partial and in-frame only. Among 100,000 to 150,000 clones listed, roughly 78% were seen once. The material sequenced was PBMCs. These receptors all stem from a man aged 25-45 years in good health and CMV-seropositive. CDR3s include the opening cysteine and the closing phenylalanine or tryptophan. A D gene is named only where the DNA matches it firmly.

j_call: TRBJ2-1; v_call: TRBV5-4; d_call: -; cdr3_aa: CASSLGLSNEQFF; cdr3_nt: TGTGCCAGCAGCTTGGGACTATCCAATGAGCAGTTCTTC
j_call: TRBJ2-7; v_call: TRBV27; d_call: -; cdr3_aa: CASSLDGSGYEQYF; cdr3_nt: TGTGCCAGCAGTTTAGACGGTTCGGGCTACGAGCAGTACTTC
j_call: TRBJ1-5; v_call: TRBV7-2; d_call: -; cdr3_aa: CASSQEAVDQPQHF; cdr3_nt: TGTGCCAGCAGCCAAGAGGCCGTCGATCAGCCCCAGCATTTT
j_call: TRBJ2-7; v_call: TRBV7-7; d_call: -; cdr3_aa: CASSFGKGDAYEQYF; cdr3_nt: TGTGCTAGCAGCTTCGGGAAGGGCGATGCCTACGAGCAGTACTTC
j_call: TRBJ2-7; v_call: TRBV27; d_call: -; cdr3_aa: CASSRSGGFLYEQYF; cdr3_nt: TGTGCCAGCAGCCGTAGCGGAGGGTTCCTTTACGAGCAGTACTTC
j_call: TRBJ2-7; v_call: TRBV29-1; d_call: -; cdr3_aa: CSVGKAGTYEQYF; cdr3_nt: TGCAGCGTTGGAAAAGCAGGGACCTACGAGCAGTACTTC
j_call: TRBJ1-4; v_call: TRBV2; d_call: -; cdr3_aa: CASSPREKLFF; cdr3_nt: TGTGCCAGCAGCCCCCGTGAAAAACTGTTTTTT
j_call: TRBJ2-1; v_call: TRBV27; d_call: TRBD2; cdr3_aa: CASSPLGYSGEQFF; cdr3_nt: TGTGCCAGCAGTCCCCTTGGTTATAGCGGGGAGCAGTTCTTC
j_call: TRBJ2-2; v_call: TRBV6-5; d_call: -; cdr3_aa: CASSYSAGTGELFF; cdr3_nt: TGTGCCAGCAGTTACTCGGCGGGGACCGGGGAGCTGTTTTTT
j_call: TRBJ1-4; v_call: TRBV4-2; d_call: -; cdr3_aa: CASSQGENEKLFF; cdr3_nt: TGTGCCAGCAGCCAAGGAGAAAATGAAAAACTGTTTTTT
j_call: TRBJ1-5; v_call: TRBV6-1; d_call: TRBD1; cdr3_aa: CASRDREGWGQHF; cdr3_nt: TGTGCCAGCAGGGACAGGGAGGGCTGGGGCCAGCATTTT
j_call: TRBJ2-2; v_call: TRBV19; d_call: -; cdr3_aa: CASSIGGWSGELFF; cdr3_nt: TGTGCCAGTAGTATCGGTGGGTGGAGCGGGGAGCTGTTTTTT
j_call: TRBJ2-3; v_call: TRBV5-1; d_call: TRBD2; cdr3_aa: CASRTSGSTDTQYF; cdr3_nt: TGCGCCAGCAGGACTAGCGGTAGCACAGATACGCAGTATTTT
j_call: TRBJ2-7; v_call: TRBV13; d_call: TRBD1; cdr3_aa: CASSFRDRPYEQYF; cdr3_nt: TGTGCCAGCAGCTTCCGGGACAGACCCTACGAGCAGTACTTC
j_call: TRBJ2-5; v_call: TRBV27; d_call: TRBD2; cdr3_aa: CASSPRLAGGETQYF; cdr3_nt: TGTGCCAGCAGTCCCCGACTAGCGGGAGGTGAGACCCAGTACTTC
j_call: TRBJ2-3; v_call: TRBV28; d_call: TRBD1; cdr3_aa: CASTGTGPTDTQYF; cdr3_nt: TGTGCCAGCACCGGGACAGGGCCCACAGATACGCAGTATTTT
j_call: TRBJ1-2; v_call: TRBV9; d_call: -; cdr3_aa: CASSVGGRTYGYTF; cdr3_nt: TGTGCCAGCAGCGTAGGTGGCAGGACATATGGCTACACCTTC
j_call: TRBJ2-1; v_call: TRBV7-9; d_call: TRBD1; cdr3_aa: CASRLDRDHNEQFF; cdr3_nt: TGTGCCAGCAGATTGGACAGGGACCACAATGAGCAGTTCTTC
j_call: TRBJ2-1; v_call: TRBV4-3; d_call: TRBD2; cdr3_aa: CASSQKGSGSLNEQFF; cdr3_nt: TGCGCCAGCAGCCAAAAGGGCAGCGGGAGTTTGAATGAGCAGTTCTTC
j_call: TRBJ2-3; v_call: TRBV30; d_call: -; cdr3_aa: CAWRTGPDNTDTQYF; cdr3_nt: TGTGCCTGGAGAACAGGGCCGGATAACACAGATACGCAGTATTTT
j_call: TRBJ1-2; v_call: TRBV6-6; d_call: -; cdr3_aa: CASSPDSLGGYTF; cdr3_nt: TGTGCCAGCAGTCCTGACAGTCTCGGAGGCTACACCTTC
j_call: TRBJ2-2; v_call: TRBV11-3; d_call: TRBD2; cdr3_aa: CASSPRSGRALDTGELFF; cdr3_nt: TGTGCCAGCAGCCCCCGAAGCGGGAGGGCCTTAGACACCGGGGAGCTGTTTTTT
j_call: TRBJ2-1; v_call: TRBV5-6; d_call: TRBD2; cdr3_aa: CASSTSGLYNEQFF; cdr3_nt: TGTGCCAGCAGTACTAGCGGCCTCTACAATGAGCAGTTCTTC
j_call: TRBJ2-2; v_call: TRBV7-2; d_call: TRBD2; cdr3_aa: CASSLARGGPNTGELFF; cdr3_nt: TGTGCCAGCAGCTTAGCCCGGGGGGGCCCGAACACCGGGGAGCTGTTTTTT
j_call: TRBJ1-1; v_call: TRBV7-3; d_call: -; cdr3_aa: CASSLGRNTEAFF; cdr3_nt: TGTGCCAGCAGCTTAGGGAGGAACACTGAAGCTTTCTTT
j_call: TRBJ2-3; v_call: TRBV5-6; d_call: TRBD1; cdr3_aa: CASSWDSHTTDTQYF; cdr3_nt: TGTGCCAGCAGCTGGGACAGCCATACCACAGATACGCAGTATTTT
j_call: TRBJ2-7; v_call: TRBV27; d_call: -; cdr3_aa: CASSSGGSVYEQYF; cdr3_nt: TGTGCCAGCAGTTCCGGTGGGAGTGTGTACGAGCAGTACTTC
j_call: TRBJ1-3; v_call: TRBV7-2; d_call: TRBD1; cdr3_aa: CASSPRRQTGAGNTIYF; cdr3_nt: TGTGCCAGCAGCCCCCGCCGCCAAACAGGGGCTGGAAACACCATATATTTT
j_call: TRBJ1-1; v_call: TRBV2; d_call: TRBD1; cdr3_aa: CASSGTPDRMSTEAFF; cdr3_nt: TGTGCCAGCAGCGGCACCCCGGACAGGATGAGCACTGAAGCTTTCTTT
j_call: TRBJ2-2; v_call: TRBV4-1; d_call: -; cdr3_aa: CASSRNLHKPGELFF; cdr3_nt: TGCGCCAGCAGCCGTAACCTTCACAAACCCGGGGAGCTGTTTTTT
j_call: TRBJ2-7; v_call: TRBV27; d_call: TRBD1; cdr3_aa: CASSLSYDREYEQYF; cdr3_nt: TGTGCCAGCAGTTTATCCTATGACAGGGAGTACGAGCAGTACTTC
j_call: TRBJ2-1; v_call: TRBV6-5; d_call: -; cdr3_aa: CASSLPIGYYNEQFF; cdr3_nt: TGTGCCAGCAGTCTCCCCATCGGGTACTACAATGAGCAGTTCTTC
j_call: TRBJ1-2; v_call: TRBV7-9; d_call: TRBD1; cdr3_aa: CASSLVTGMANYGYTF; cdr3_nt: TGTGCCAGCAGCTTAGTGACAGGGATGGCCAACTATGGCTACACCTTC
j_call: TRBJ1-3; v_call: TRBV6-5; d_call: -; cdr3_aa: CASSYGQGNTIYF; cdr3_nt: TGTGCCAGCAGTTACGGACAGGGAAACACCATATATTTT
j_call: TRBJ2-3; v_call: TRBV5-1; d_call: -; cdr3_aa: CASSLAGPGGGLDTQYF; cdr3_nt: TGCGCCAGCAGCTTGGCGGGACCGGGGGGCGGATTAGATACGCAGTATTTT
j_call: TRBJ2-6; v_call: TRBV5-1; d_call: -; cdr3_aa: CASSLAGTEDWYGANVLTF; cdr3_nt: TGCGCCAGCAGCTTGGCCGGCACGGAGGACTGGTACGGGGCCAACGTCCTGACTTTC
j_call: TRBJ2-1; v_call: TRBV7-9; d_call: -; cdr3_aa: CASSLQSGYYNEQFF; cdr3_nt: TGTGCCAGCAGCCTTCAGAGCGGGTACTACAATGAGCAGTTCTTC
j_call: TRBJ2-1; v_call: TRBV9; d_call: TRBD2; cdr3_aa: CASSVGASGRDEQFF; cdr3_nt: TGTGCCAGCAGCGTAGGGGCTAGCGGCAGGGATGAGCAGTTCTTC
j_call: TRBJ2-1; v_call: TRBV27; d_call: TRBD2; cdr3_aa: CASRGTSGRAYNEQFF; cdr3_nt: TGTGCCAGCAGGGGGACTAGCGGGAGGGCCTACAATGAGCAGTTCTTC
j_call: TRBJ2-6; v_call: TRBV2; d_call: -; cdr3_aa: CASSERWGSGPSGANVLTF; cdr3_nt: TGTGCCAGCAGTGAACGTTGGGGCAGTGGACCCTCTGGGGCCAACGTCCTGACTTTC
j_call: TRBJ2-7; v_call: TRBV4-3; d_call: TRBD1; cdr3_aa: CASSQGQGIDPYEQYF; cdr3_nt: TGCGCCAGCAGCCAAGGACAGGGGATAGACCCCTACGAGCAGTACTTC
j_call: TRBJ2-7; v_call: TRBV11-2; d_call: -; cdr3_aa: CASSQQGVYEQYF; cdr3_nt: TGTGCCAGCAGCCAGCAAGGGGTTTACGAGCAGTACTTC
j_call: TRBJ1-1; v_call: TRBV4-3; d_call: -; cdr3_aa: CASSRSYNTEAFF; cdr3_nt: TGCGCCAGCAGCCGGTCCTACAACACTGAAGCTTTCTTT
j_call: TRBJ2-7; v_call: TRBV18; d_call: -; cdr3_aa: CASSEGVKGEQYF; cdr3_nt: TGTGCCAGCTCAGAGGGGGTCAAGGGCGAGCAGTACTTC
j_call: TRBJ2-1; v_call: TRBV4-3; d_call: TRBD1; cdr3_aa: CASSQEGDSLLGRWYNEQFF; cdr3_nt: TGCGCCAGCAGCCAAGAGGGGGACAGCCTATTAGGGCGCTGGTACAATGAGCAGTTCTTC
j_call: TRBJ2-7; v_call: TRBV7-8; d_call: TRBD1; cdr3_aa: CASSLTGGLGEQYF; cdr3_nt: TGTGCCAGCAGCCTCACAGGGGGCTTGGGCGAGCAGTACTTC
j_call: TRBJ2-3; v_call: TRBV7-9; d_call: TRBD2; cdr3_aa: CASRSVLAGPTDTQYF; cdr3_nt: TGTGCCAGCAGGTCTGTCCTAGCGGGACCCACAGATACGCAGTATTTT
j_call: TRBJ2-5; v_call: TRBV2; d_call: TRBD1; cdr3_aa: CASAVTGGGSVETQYF; cdr3_nt: TGTGCCAGTGCGGTAACAGGGGGCGGGTCAGTGGAGACCCAGTACTTC